This is a list of T cell receptor beta chains from one sample in a study of blood T cells in healthy people across ages. MiXCR, applied by TCRdb to the 5' RACE reads, yields one record per CDR3 protein. Altogether 1.8 million or so distinct CDR3 sequences are present, around 42% being singletons, with the ten largest covering 23%. Sequenced sample: blood. Source of these receptors: a human donor in good health. CDR3s include the opening cysteine and the closing phenylalanine or tryptophan. The D gene is left open where the match is weak. Rows give clone size only sometimes, using once, few, many, or a class for an expanded clone.

d_gene	abundance	j_gene	v_gene	CDR3aa	CDR3nt
NA	few	TRBJ1-1	TRBV5-1	CASSFKPGLETEAFF	TGCGCCAGCAGCTTTAAACCAGGGCTGGAAACTGAAGCTTTCTTT
TRBD2	NA	TRBJ2-7	TRBV7-9	CASSLRGRDYEQYF	TGTGCCAGCAGCTTGCGAGGGAGGGACTACGAGCAGTACTTC
NA	NA	TRBJ2-7	TRBV5-1	CASSLVPLGDSYEQYF	TGCGCCAGCAGCTTGGTGCCTCTAGGGGACTCCTACGAGCAGTACTTC
TRBD2	NA	TRBJ2-7	TRBV29-1	CSVTGTSGDDEQYF	TGCAGCGTGACCGGGACTAGCGGGGACGACGAGCAGTACTTC
TRBD1	few	TRBJ2-7	TRBV7-2	CASSFRVVGDRVSYEQYF	TGTGCCAGCAGCTTCCGCGTGGTGGGGGACAGGGTCTCCTACGAGCAGTACTTC
TRBD1	NA	TRBJ2-7	TRBV11-2	CASSTVTGTGSYEQYF	TGTGCCAGCAGCACCGTGACCGGGACAGGTTCCTACGAGCAGTACTTC
NA	few	TRBJ2-5	TRBV2	CASRPYETQYF	TGTGCCAGCAGACCCTATGAGACCCAGTACTTC
NA	NA	TRBJ1-2	TRBV19	CASTIRRDTLNYDYTF	TGTGCCAGTACGATCCGACGGGACACGCTCAACTATGACTACACCTTC
TRBD1	NA	TRBJ2-3	TRBV14	CASSQVSGTGYTDTQYF	TGTGCCAGCAGCCAAGTTTCAGGGACAGGGTATACAGATACGCAGTATTTT
NA	NA	TRBJ2-3	TRBV7-2	CASSSHPKDTQYF	TGTGCCAGCAGCTCCCACCCTAAAGATACGCAGTATTTT
TRBD1	NA	TRBJ1-6	TRBV3-1	CASSAGTAHSPLHF	TGTGCCAGCAGCGCCGGGACAGCGCATTCACCCCTCCACTTT
TRBD2	NA	TRBJ2-7	TRBV27	CTSSRLAGISYEQYF	TGTACCAGCAGTCGACTAGCGGGGATATCCTACGAGCAGTACTTC
NA	NA	TRBJ2-5	TRBV24-1	CATSDRDLRGQETQYF	TGTGCCACCAGTGATAGAGACCTTCGGGGCCAAGAGACCCAGTACTTC
NA	NA	TRBJ2-2	TRBV24-1	CATSDSRGRGGELFF	TGTGCCACCAGTGATTCTCGGGGGCGAGGCGGGGAGCTGTTTTTT
TRBD1	few	TRBJ2-5	TRBV4-2	CASSQPGTGLETQYF	TGTGCCAGCAGCCAACCCGGGACAGGTTTGGAGACCCAGTACTTC
NA	NA	TRBJ2-7	TRBV10-3	CAISESEGGYEQYF	TGTGCCATCAGTGAGTCTGAGGGGGGCTACGAGCAGTACTTC
TRBD2	NA	TRBJ2-1	TRBV24-1	CATSGTSGGLQFF	TGTGCCACCAGTGGCACTAGCGGGGGGCTCCAGTTCTTC
TRBD1	NA	TRBJ2-5	TRBV6-5	CASRMDRGIPGATQYF	TGTGCCAGCAGAATGGACAGGGGGATTCCTGGCGCGACCCAGTACTTC
NA	NA	TRBJ1-1	TRBV25-1	CANGAGNTEAFF	TGTGCCAACGGGGCAGGGAACACTGAAGCTTTCTTT
TRBD1	NA	TRBJ2-7	TRBV7-9	CASSAGTGFLGQYF	TGTGCCAGCAGCGCCGGGACAGGGTTTTTGGGACAGTACTTC
NA	NA	TRBJ2-1	TRBV20-1	CSAEKGSPNNEQFF	TGCAGTGCCGAGAAGGGATCCCCGAACAATGAGCAGTTCTTC
NA	NA	TRBJ1-2	TRBV11-3	CASALQGITF	TGTGCCAGCGCGTTACAGGGTATAACCTTC
TRBD1	NA	TRBJ1-1	TRBV10-3	CAIGTGNTEAFF	TGTGCCATAGGGACAGGGAACACTGAAGCTTTCTTT
TRBD2	NA	TRBJ2-7	TRBV20-1	CSAGIAGSEQYF	TGCAGTGCGGGCATAGCGGGTTCGGAGCAGTACTTC
NA	many	TRBJ1-2	TRBV29-1	CSVADLRYGYTF	TGCAGCGTTGCAGACTTGCGGTATGGCTACACCTTC
NA	NA	TRBJ1-1	TRBV29-1	CGVDPWDPEAFF	TGCGGCGTTGACCCTTGGGACCCTGAAGCTTTCTTT
TRBD1	few	TRBJ2-7	TRBV9	CASSPQTGYPYEQYF	TGTGCCAGCAGCCCTCAGACAGGGTACCCCTACGAGCAGTACTTC
NA	NA	TRBJ2-7	TRBV5-1	CASSLSVQLSSYEQYF	TGCGCCAGCAGCTTGAGTGTACAACTAAGCTCCTACGAGCAGTACTTC
NA	few	TRBJ2-1	TRBV3-1	CASSPARSQWNEQFF	TGTGCCAGCAGCCCAGCCCGCTCGCAGTGGAATGAGCAGTTCTTC
TRBD2	NA	TRBJ2-1	TRBV24-1	CATREGLAGNHNEQFF	TGTGCCACCAGGGAAGGACTAGCGGGGAACCACAATGAGCAGTTCTTC
NA	NA	TRBJ1-1	TRBV19	CASMTDPRKQAFF	TGTGCCAGTATGACTGATCCAAGAAAACAAGCTTTCTTT